This T cell receptor (beta chain) was recorded in a study of CD8 T cells in ankylosing spondylitis. The CDR3 spans 13 residues. In germline, CDR1 is SGHRS, CDR2 YFSETQ. The germline V and J ends were trimmed by 4 bases and 7 bases, with 15 bases remaining between them. Molecular-barcoded quantitative 5'-RACE produced these TCR beta libraries. MiXCR, applied by TCRdb to the 5' RACE reads, yields one record per CDR3 protein. The sample gives approximately 250,000 distinct CDR3 sequences, more than 20% of which show up once; over 0.55% is in the top ten. Points from the study as a whole: Matched synovial fluid from ankylosing spondylitis patients was reported to be enriched for disease-linked clones. About 8 highly homologous variants made up a TCR beta motif that seemed to typify ankylosing spondylitis blood.

In regard to this clonotype: Its antigen remains unidentified.

The clonotype comes from a male donor with ankylosing spondylitis or in good health (not recorded which). The genes are TRBV5-1 and TRBJ2-7; D ambiguous. Sequencing was carried out using blood, either unsorted or a sorted T cell fraction (not recorded which). The DNA of the CDR3 is TGCGCCAGCAGCCCCGTGGGTATGGGAGAGCAGTACTTC. It translates to CASSPVGMGEQYF.